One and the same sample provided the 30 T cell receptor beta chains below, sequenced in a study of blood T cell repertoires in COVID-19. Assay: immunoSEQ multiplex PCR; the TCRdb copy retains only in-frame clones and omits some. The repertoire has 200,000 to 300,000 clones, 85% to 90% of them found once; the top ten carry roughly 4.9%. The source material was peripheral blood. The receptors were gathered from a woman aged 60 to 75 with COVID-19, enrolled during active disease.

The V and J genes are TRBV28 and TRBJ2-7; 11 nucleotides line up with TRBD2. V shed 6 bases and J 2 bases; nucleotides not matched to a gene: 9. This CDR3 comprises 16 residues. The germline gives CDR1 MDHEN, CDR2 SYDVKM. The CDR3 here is CASSVSLLAGAYEQYF. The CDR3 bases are TGTGCCAGCAGCGTAAGTCTACTAGCGGGAGCCTACGAGCAGTACTTC.

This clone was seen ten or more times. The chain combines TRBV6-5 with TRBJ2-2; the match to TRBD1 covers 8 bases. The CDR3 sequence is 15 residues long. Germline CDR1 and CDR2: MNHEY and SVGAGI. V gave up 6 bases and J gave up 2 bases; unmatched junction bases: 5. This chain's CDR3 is CASRPPGGNTGELFF. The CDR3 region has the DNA TGTGCCAGCAGACCGCCAGGGGGCAACACCGGGGAGCTGTTTTTT.

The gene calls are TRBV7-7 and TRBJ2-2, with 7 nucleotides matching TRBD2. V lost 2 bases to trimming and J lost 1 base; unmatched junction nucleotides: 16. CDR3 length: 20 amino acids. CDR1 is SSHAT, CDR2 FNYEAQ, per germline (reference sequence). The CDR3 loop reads CASSLYISPIGRQNTGELFF. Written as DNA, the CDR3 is TGTGCCAGCAGCTTATATATATCGCCAATCGGGAGGCAGAACACCGGGGAGCTGTTTTTT.

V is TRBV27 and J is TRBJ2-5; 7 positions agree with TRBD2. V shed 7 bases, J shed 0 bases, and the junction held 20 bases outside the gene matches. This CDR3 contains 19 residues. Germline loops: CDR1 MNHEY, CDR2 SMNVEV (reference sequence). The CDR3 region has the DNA TGTGCCAGCAAGAGAGTTAAGCTAGCGGAGTGGGGGTACCAAGAGACCCAGTACTTC. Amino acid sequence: CASKRVKLAEWGYQETQYF.

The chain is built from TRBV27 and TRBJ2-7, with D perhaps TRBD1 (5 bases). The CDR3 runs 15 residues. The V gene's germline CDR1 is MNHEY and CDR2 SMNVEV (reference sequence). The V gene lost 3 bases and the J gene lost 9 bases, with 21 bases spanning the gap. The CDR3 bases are TGTGCCAGCAGTTTTACGGTAGGAACAGGTCATTGGCAGTACTTC. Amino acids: CASSFTVGTGHWQYF.

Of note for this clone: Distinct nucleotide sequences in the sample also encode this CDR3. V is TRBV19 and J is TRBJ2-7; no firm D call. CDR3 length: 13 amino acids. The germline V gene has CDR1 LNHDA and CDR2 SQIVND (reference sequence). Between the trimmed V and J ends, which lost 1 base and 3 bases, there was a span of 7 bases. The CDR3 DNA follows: TGTGCCAGTAGTATAGGCGGCAGCTACGAGCAGTACTTC. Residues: CASSIGGSYEQYF.

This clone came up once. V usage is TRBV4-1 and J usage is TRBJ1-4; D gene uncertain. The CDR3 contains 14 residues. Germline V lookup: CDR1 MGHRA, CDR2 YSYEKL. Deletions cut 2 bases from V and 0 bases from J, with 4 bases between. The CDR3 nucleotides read TGCGCCAGCAGCCAACGGTCAACTAATGAAAAACTGTTTTTT. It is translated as CASSQRSTNEKLFF.

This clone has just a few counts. The CDR3 bases are TGTGCCAGCAGCTGGGACAGCCATGGCTACACCTTC. The encoded protein is CASSWDSHGYTF. The chain uses TRBV12-3 or TRBV12-4 and TRBJ1-2; 7 bases are shared with TRBD1. V shed 6 bases, J shed 6 bases, and the junction held 4 bases outside the gene matches. The CDR3 has 12 residues.

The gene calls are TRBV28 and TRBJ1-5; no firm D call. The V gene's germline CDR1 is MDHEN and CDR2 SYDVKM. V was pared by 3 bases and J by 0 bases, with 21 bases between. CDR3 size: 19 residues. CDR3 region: CASSFRARGVDISNQPQHF. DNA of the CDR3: TGTGCCAGCAGTTTTCGGGCGCGGGGAGTCGACATTAGCAATCAGCCCCAGCATTTT.

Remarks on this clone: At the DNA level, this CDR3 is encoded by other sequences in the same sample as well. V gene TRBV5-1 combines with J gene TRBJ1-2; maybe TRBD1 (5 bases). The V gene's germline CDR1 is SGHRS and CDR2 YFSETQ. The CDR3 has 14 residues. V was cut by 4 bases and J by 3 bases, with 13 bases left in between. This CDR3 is CASSPTAGDYGYTF. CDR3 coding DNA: TGCGCCAGCAGCCCCACGGCGGGGGACTATGGCTACACCTTC. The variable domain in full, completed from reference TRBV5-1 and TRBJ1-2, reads KAGVTQTPRYLIKTRGQQVTLSCSPISGHRSVSWYQQTPGQGLQFLFEYFSETQRNKGNFPGRFSGRQFSNSRSEMNVSTLELGDSALYLCASSPTAGDYGYTFGSGTRLTVV.

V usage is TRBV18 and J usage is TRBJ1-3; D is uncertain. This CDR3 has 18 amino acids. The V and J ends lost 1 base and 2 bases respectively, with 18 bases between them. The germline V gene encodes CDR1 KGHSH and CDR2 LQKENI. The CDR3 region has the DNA TGTGCCAGCTCACCACTTTCCCAGAAGACAACGCCTGGAAACACCATATATTTT. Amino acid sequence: CASSPLSQKTTPGNTIYF.

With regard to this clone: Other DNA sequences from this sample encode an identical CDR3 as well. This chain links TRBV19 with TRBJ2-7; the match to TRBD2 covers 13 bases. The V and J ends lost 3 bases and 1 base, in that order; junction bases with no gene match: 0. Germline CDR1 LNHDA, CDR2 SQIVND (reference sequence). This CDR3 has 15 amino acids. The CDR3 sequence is CASSMGLAGSYEQYF. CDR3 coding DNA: TGTGCCAGTAGTATGGGACTAGCGGGGTCCTACGAGCAGTACTTC.

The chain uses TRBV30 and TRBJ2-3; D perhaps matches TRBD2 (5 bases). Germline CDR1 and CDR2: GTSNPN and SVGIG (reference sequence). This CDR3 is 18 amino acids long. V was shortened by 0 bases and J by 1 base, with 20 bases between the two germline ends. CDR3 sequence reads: CAWSVSSGAILGTDTQYF. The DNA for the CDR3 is TGTGCCTGGAGTGTTTCGAGCGGAGCCATCCTCGGCACAGATACGCAGTATTTT.

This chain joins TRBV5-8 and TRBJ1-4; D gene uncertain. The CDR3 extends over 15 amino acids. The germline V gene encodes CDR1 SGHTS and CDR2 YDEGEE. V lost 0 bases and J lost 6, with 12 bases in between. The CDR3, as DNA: TGTGCCAGCAGCTTGGGTCCAGGAAACTATGAAAAACTGTTTTTT. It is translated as CASSLGPGNYEKLFF.

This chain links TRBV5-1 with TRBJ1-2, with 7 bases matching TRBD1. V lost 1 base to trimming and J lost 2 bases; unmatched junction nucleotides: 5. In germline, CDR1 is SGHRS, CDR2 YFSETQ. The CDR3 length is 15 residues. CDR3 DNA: TGCGCCAGCAGCTTGCTGACAGGGATAAACTATGGCTACACCTTC. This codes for CASSLLTGINYGYTF.

The CDR3, as DNA: TGTGCCAGCAGCTTAGACCCAGGGGTTCCTGGCTACACCTTC. This sequence encodes CASSLDPGVPGYTF. V usage is TRBV7-6 and J usage is TRBJ1-2; TRBD1 might be the D (6 bases). Germline V gene sequence: CDR1 SGHVS, CDR2 FNYEAQ. Trimming cost V 1 base and J 7 bases, with 13 bases left between them. There are 14 residues in the CDR3. Full variable domain (missing parts from reference TRBV7-6 and TRBJ1-2): GAGVSQSPRYKVTKRGQDVALRCDPISGHVSLYWYRQALGQGPEFLTYFNYEAQQDKSGLPNDRFSAERPEGSISTLTIQRTEQRDSAMYRCASSLDPGVPGYTFGSGTRLTVV.

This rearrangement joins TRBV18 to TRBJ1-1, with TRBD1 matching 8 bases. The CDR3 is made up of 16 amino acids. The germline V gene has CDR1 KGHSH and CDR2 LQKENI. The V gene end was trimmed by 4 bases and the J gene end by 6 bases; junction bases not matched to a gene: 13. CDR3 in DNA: TGTGCCAGCTCACGCGAGGCAGGGGGCCGAGTCGCTGAAGCTTTCTTT. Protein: CASSREAGGRVAEAFF.

The CDR3 sequence is CASNRKGQPGNTIYF. The CDR3 region has the DNA TGTGCCAGTAATCGAAAAGGACAGCCTGGAAACACCATATATTTT. This chain joins TRBV19 and TRBJ1-3, with a weak D call TRBD1 (6 bases). V was clipped by 7 bases and J by 2 bases, with 15 bases between them. This CDR3 spans 15 amino acids. Germline V CDR1 and CDR2: LNHDA, SQIVND (reference sequence).

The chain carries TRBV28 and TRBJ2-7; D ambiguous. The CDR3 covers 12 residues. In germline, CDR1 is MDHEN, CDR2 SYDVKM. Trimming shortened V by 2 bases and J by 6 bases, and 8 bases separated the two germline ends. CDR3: CASSLTQREQYF. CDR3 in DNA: TGTGCCAGCAGTTTAACGCAGCGCGAGCAGTACTTC.

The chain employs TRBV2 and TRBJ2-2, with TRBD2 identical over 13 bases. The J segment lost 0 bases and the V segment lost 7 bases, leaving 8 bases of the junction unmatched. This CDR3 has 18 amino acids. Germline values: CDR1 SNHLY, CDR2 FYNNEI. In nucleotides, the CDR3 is TGTGCCAGCAATCACGGACTAGCGGGAGAGTCGAACACCGGGGAGCTGTTTTTT. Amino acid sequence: CASNHGLAGESNTGELFF.

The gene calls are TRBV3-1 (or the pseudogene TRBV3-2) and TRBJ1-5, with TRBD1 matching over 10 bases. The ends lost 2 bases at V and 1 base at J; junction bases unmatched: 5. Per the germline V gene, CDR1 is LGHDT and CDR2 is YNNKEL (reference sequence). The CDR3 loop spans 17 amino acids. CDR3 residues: CASSQSTGGLSNQPQHF. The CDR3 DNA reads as TGTGCCAGCAGCCAATCGACAGGGGGCTTGAGCAATCAGCCCCAGCATTTT.

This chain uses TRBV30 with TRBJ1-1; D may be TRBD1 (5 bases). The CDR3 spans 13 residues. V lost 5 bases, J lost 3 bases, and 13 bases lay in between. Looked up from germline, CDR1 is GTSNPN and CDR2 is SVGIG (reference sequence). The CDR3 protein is CAWDRFMDTEAFF. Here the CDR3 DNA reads TGTGCCTGGGACAGATTCATGGACACTGAAGCTTTCTTT. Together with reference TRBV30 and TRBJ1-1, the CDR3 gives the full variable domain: SQTIHQWPATLVQPVGSPLSLECTVEGTSNPNLYWYRQAAGRGLQLLFYSVGIGQISSEVPQNLSASRPQDRQFILSSKKLLLSDSGFYLCAWDRFMDTEAFFGQGTRLTVV.

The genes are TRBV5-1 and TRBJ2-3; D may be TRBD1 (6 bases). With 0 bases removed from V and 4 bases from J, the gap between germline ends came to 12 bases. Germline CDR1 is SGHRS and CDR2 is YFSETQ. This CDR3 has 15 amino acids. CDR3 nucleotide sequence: TGCGCCAGCAGCTTGGGTACAGGGTTGCCAGATACGCAGTATTTT. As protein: CASSLGTGLPDTQYF.

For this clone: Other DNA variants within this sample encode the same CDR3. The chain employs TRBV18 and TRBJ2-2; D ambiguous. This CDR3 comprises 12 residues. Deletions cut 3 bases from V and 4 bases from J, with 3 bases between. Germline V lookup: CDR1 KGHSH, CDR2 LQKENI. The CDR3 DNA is TGTGCCAGCTCACCTCGCACCGGGGAGCTGTTTTTT. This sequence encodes CASSPRTGELFF.

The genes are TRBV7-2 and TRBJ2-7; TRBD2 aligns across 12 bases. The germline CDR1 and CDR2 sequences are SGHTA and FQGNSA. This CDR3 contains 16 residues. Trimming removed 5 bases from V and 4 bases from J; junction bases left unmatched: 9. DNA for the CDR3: TGTGCCAGCAGCCCCCCCCGGACTAGCGGGAAGTACGAGCAGTACTTC. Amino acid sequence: CASSPPRTSGKYEQYF.

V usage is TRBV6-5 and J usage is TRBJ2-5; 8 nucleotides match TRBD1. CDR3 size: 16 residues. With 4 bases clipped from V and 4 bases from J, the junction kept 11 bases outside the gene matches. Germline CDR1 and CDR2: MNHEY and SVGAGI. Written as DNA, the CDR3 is TGTGCCAGCAGTTGGGGGCAGGGGGCGCCTGGAGAGACCCAGTACTTC. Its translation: CASSWGQGAPGETQYF.

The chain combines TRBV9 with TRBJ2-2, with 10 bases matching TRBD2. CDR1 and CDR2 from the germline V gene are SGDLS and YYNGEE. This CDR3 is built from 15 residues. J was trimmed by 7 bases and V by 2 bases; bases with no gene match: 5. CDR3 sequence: CASSVLAGASGELFF. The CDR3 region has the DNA TGTGCCAGCAGCGTCCTAGCGGGAGCCAGCGGGGAGCTGTTTTTT. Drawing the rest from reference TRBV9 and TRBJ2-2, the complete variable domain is DSGVTQTPKHLITATGQRVTLRCSPRSGDLSVYWYQQSLDQGLQFLIQYYNGEERAKGNILERFSAQQFPDLHSELNLSSLELGDSALYFCASSVLAGASGELFFGEGSRLTVL.

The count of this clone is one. The CDR3 region has the DNA TGCGCCAGCAGGGATCCCGGACAGGATAGCTACACCTTC. Its protein is CASRDPGQDSYTF. The chain couples TRBV10-2 to TRBJ1-2, with TRBD1 matching 7 bases. The CDR3 has 13 amino acids. V lost 6 bases, J lost 9 bases, and 10 bases stayed unmatched. CDR1 is WSHSY, CDR2 SAAADI, per germline.

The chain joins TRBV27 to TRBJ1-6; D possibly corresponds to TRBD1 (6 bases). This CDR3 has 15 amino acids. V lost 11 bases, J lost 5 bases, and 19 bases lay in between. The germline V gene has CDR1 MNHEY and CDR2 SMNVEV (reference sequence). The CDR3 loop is CASRADSLNNSPLHF. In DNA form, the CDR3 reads TGTGCCTCCAGGGCGGACAGCCTTAATAATTCACCCCTCCACTTT.

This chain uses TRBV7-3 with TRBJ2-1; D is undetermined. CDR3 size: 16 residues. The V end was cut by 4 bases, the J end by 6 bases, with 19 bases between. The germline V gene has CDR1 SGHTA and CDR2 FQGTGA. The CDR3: CASSSNPGVTPNEQFF. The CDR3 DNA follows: TGTGCCAGCAGCTCCAACCCGGGTGTAACCCCCAATGAGCAGTTCTTC.